A single sample gave rise to the 30 T cell receptor beta chains below, sequenced in a study of CD8 T cells in Susac syndrome. Reverse transcription of about 0.45 to 1 ug RNA used random hexamers. TCRdb redid the calling of the immunoSEQ multiplex PCR reads with MiXCR, one entry per CDR3 protein. Of about 180,000 distinct CDR3 sequences in the sample, roughly 94% were seen once. The sequenced sample consisted of CD4+ T cells from PBMCs. Receptors were obtained from a human donor with Susac syndrome.

This chain connects TRBV4-1 to TRBJ2-5; D possibly matches TRBD1 or TRBD2 (5 bases each). Looked up from germline, CDR1 is MGHRA and CDR2 is YSYEKL. The V end lost 0 bases, the J end lost 5 bases, and 16 bases lay between the germline ends. This CDR3 region has 16 residues. CDR3 protein: CASSQDPGTPEETQYF. The DNA of the CDR3 is TGCGCCAGCAGCCAAGACCCGGGGACGCCGGAGGAGACCCAGTACTTC.

The chain recombines TRBV6-5 with TRBJ1-2; D perhaps matches TRBD1 (5 bases). The CDR3 is made up of 15 amino acids. Trimming cost V 0 bases and J 4 bases, with 12 bases left between them. CDR1 is MNHEY, CDR2 SVGAGI, per germline. CDR3 region: CASSYSFQQGYGYTF. DNA for the CDR3: TGTGCCAGCAGTTACTCGTTCCAGCAGGGCTATGGCTACACCTTC.

The V gene is TRBV24-1, the J gene TRBJ2-2, with D possibly TRBD1 on 6 matching bases. This CDR3 region has 15 residues. Trimming left V 0 bases short and J 4 bases short, with 8 bases between. Germline V gene sequence: CDR1 KGHDR, CDR2 SFDVKD. The CDR3 coding sequence is TGTGCCACCAGTGATTTGTACAGGGCCACCGGGGAGCTGTTTTTT. Protein: CATSDLYRATGELFF.

This sequence joins TRBV20-1 and TRBJ1-2; D remains unclear. Germline values: CDR1 DFQATT, CDR2 SNEGSKA (reference sequence). Trimming cost V 3 bases and J 4 bases, with 9 bases left between them. This CDR3 is 12 amino acids long. The CDR3 coding sequence is TGCAGTGCTAGGAGGCGGATCTATGGCTACACCTTC. This sequence encodes CSARRRIYGYTF.

J is TRBJ2-5 and V is TRBV25-1; D is possibly TRBD1 (5 bases). V lost 3 bases, J lost 2 bases, and 7 bases lay in between. CDR3 length equals 13 residues. Germline V gene data show CDR1 as MGHDK and CDR2 as SYGVNS. The CDR3 spells CASSDPGQETQYF. The CDR3 DNA reads TGTGCCAGCAGTGACCCAGGGCAAGAGACCCAGTACTTC.

CDR3 residues: CASTRRTEAFF. The CDR3 nucleotides are TGTGCCAGCACCCGGAGAACTGAAGCTTTCTTT. The chain employs TRBV6-5 and TRBJ1-1; D uncertain. V lost 7 bases and J 5 bases, leaving 8 bases between the germline ends. CDR1 is MNHEY, CDR2 SVGAGI, per germline. The CDR3 loop spans 11 amino acids.

CDR3: CASSFTENTGELFF. The CDR3 bases are TGTGCCAGCAGCTTTACTGAGAACACCGGGGAGCTGTTTTTT. The chain couples TRBV7-9 to TRBJ2-2; D gene unclear. V was pared by 3 bases and J by 1 base, with 6 bases between. Germline V gives CDR1 SEHNR, CDR2 FQNEAQ (reference sequence). This CDR3 contains 14 residues.

This sequence joins TRBV20-1 and TRBJ2-1, with a weak D call TRBD1 (5 bases). Trimming removed 7 bases at V and 8 bases at J, with 12 bases between. The length of the CDR3 is 11 residues. Germline CDR1 is DFQATT and CDR2 is SNEGSKA (reference sequence). CDR3 region: CSVQSRDEQFF. CDR3 nucleotides: TGCAGTGTCCAGTCCAGGGATGAGCAGTTCTTC.

The chain is built from TRBV6-5 and TRBJ2-7; 7 positions agree with TRBD1. V lost 6 bases, J lost 2 bases, and 7 bases stayed unmatched. The CDR3 length is 14 residues. Germline loops: CDR1 MNHEY, CDR2 SVGAGI. The CDR3 sequence is CASSRVQGPYEQYF. In DNA form, the CDR3 reads TGTGCCAGCAGCAGGGTACAGGGGCCCTACGAGCAGTACTTC.

The V and J genes are TRBV6-2 or TRBV6-3 and TRBJ2-7, with 11 bases matching TRBD1. CDR1 and CDR2 from the germline V gene are MNHEY and SVGEGT. This CDR3 is 15 amino acids long. Trimming cost V 6 bases and J 4 bases; bases outside gene matches: 8. The CDR3, as DNA: TGTGCCAGCAGACCCGGACAGGGGGCAGTTTACGAGCAGTACTTC. As protein: CASRPGQGAVYEQYF.

The chain carries TRBV23-1 and TRBJ2-2; 13 bases fit TRBD2. TRBV23-1 is noted as an ORF with a role that remains uncertain. This CDR3 is 19 amino acids long. V was pared by 4 bases and J by 6 bases, with 14 bases of the junction left unmatched. This chain's CDR3 is CASSRARTSGSKGAGELFF. The CDR3, as DNA: TGCGCCAGCAGTCGCGCTCGGACTAGCGGGAGTAAAGGGGCCGGGGAGCTGTTTTTT.

The J gene is TRBJ1-2, the V gene TRBV28; no clear D gene. CDR1 is MDHEN and CDR2 is SYDVKM in the germline V gene. Trimming took 4 bases from V and 0 from J, leaving 12 bases between them. CDR3 length: 15 amino acids. The chain's CDR3 is CASSSTAIANYGYTF. For the CDR3, the DNA is TGTGCCAGCAGTTCAACAGCTATAGCTAACTATGGCTACACCTTC.

The V and J genes are TRBV18 and TRBJ2-3; 7 positions match TRBD2. J gave up 4 bases and V 9 bases, and 10 bases lay outside the gene matches. Per germline, CDR1 KGHSH and CDR2 LQKENI. This CDR3 has 14 residues. This CDR3 reads CASTAAGSPDTQYF. CDR3 in DNA: TGTGCCAGTACAGCAGCGGGGAGTCCAGATACGCAGTATTTT.

This clonotype appeared a few times. The chain has TRBV18 and TRBJ2-7; the D is unclear. There are 12 residues in the CDR3. CDR1 is KGHSH and CDR2 is LQKENI in the germline V gene. Trimming left V 3 bases short and J 6 bases short, with 9 bases between. The CDR3 DNA is TGTGCCAGCTCACCTTTCGGCGGCGAGCAGTACTTC. Amino acid sequence: CASSPFGGEQYF.

This clonotype was observed a single time. V usage is TRBV15 and J usage is TRBJ2-7, with D uncertain. The germline CDR1 and CDR2 sequences are LNHNV and YYDKDF (reference sequence). V shed 5 bases and J shed 6 bases, with 14 bases lying between them. This CDR3 comprises 13 residues. DNA for the CDR3: TGTGCCACCAGCTCGCTGAGGAGTTCCGAGCAGTACTTC. Its protein product is CATSSLRSSEQYF.

V is TRBV27 and J is TRBJ1-2; D gene unclear. Germline CDR1 MNHEY, CDR2 SMNVEV (reference sequence). The CDR3 sequence is 15 residues long. The V end was cut by 6 bases, the J end by 4 bases, with 18 bases between. CDR3 coding DNA: TGTGCCAGCAGAGCTTATCTCGGACGGAGCTATGGCTACACCTTC. This translates into CASRAYLGRSYGYTF.

V usage is TRBV12-5 and J usage is TRBJ1-1; D not resolved. Trimming shortened V by 7 bases and J by 1 base, and 10 bases separated the two germline ends. The CDR3 spans 13 residues. The germline CDR1 and CDR2 sequences are LGHNT and FRNRAP. The CDR3: CASVLEWNTEAFF. In nucleotides, the CDR3 is TGTGCTAGTGTCCTAGAATGGAACACTGAAGCTTTCTTT.

V usage is TRBV14 and J usage is TRBJ1-1; D not resolved. From germline, CDR1 is SGHDN and CDR2 FVKESK. V dropped 4 bases and J dropped 0 bases, with 12 bases sitting between them. The CDR3 extends over 15 amino acids. CDR3 in amino acids: CASSPRWGLNTEAFF. The CDR3 coding sequence is TGTGCCAGCAGCCCCCGTTGGGGTTTGAACACTGAAGCTTTCTTT.

This rearrangement joins TRBV30 to TRBJ2-7, with TRBD2 as a possible D gene (5 bases). CDR3 length equals 13 residues. Germline V lookup: CDR1 GTSNPN, CDR2 SVGIG (reference sequence). With 3 bases removed from V and 3 bases from J, the gap between germline ends came to 12 bases. CDR3 bases: TGTGCCTGGAGCTCGGGGTCTGGCTACGAGCAGTACTTC. This sequence encodes CAWSSGSGYEQYF.

This rearrangement joins TRBV5-1 to TRBJ1-1, with TRBD1 identical over 7 bases. After removal of 3 bases from V and 8 bases from J, the junction contained 7 bases not matched to a gene. Germline V gene sequence: CDR1 SGHRS, CDR2 YFSETQ. The CDR3 loop spans 13 amino acids. CDR3 protein: CASSSRQGGEAFF. CDR3 bases: TGCGCCAGCAGCTCTAGACAGGGAGGGGAAGCTTTCTTT.

This sequence joins TRBV5-1 and TRBJ2-6; perhaps TRBD2 as D (5 bases). V gave up 4 bases and J gave up 1 base, with 12 bases separating them. Germline V CDR1 and CDR2: SGHRS, YFSETQ. CDR3 length equals 16 residues. CDR3 coding DNA: TGCGCCAGCAGCCCCCTGACGGGATCTGGGGCCAACGTCCTGACTTTC. Amino acid sequence: CASSPLTGSGANVLTF.

The chain joins TRBV24-1 to TRBJ1-2; D unresolved. The germline CDR1 and CDR2 sequences are KGHDR and SFDVKD. V lost 8 bases and J lost 6, with 15 bases in between. This CDR3 has 13 amino acids. CDR3 DNA: TGTGCCACCAATAACGGGCAGACTAATGGCTACACCTTC. It is translated as CATNNGQTNGYTF.

This clonotype was detected only a few times. This chain connects TRBV12-3 or TRBV12-4 to TRBJ2-3, with D possibly being TRBD1 (5 bases). V lost 3 bases to trimming and J lost 0 bases, with 7 bases between them. The CDR3 length is 14 residues. CDR3 sequence reads: CASSLGRSTDTQYF. CDR3 bases: TGTGCCAGCAGTTTGGGGCGGAGCACAGATACGCAGTATTTT.

J is TRBJ2-4 and V is TRBV14, with a possible D match to TRBD2 (5 bases). The CDR3 has 15 residues. V was trimmed by 3 bases and J by 1 base, leaving 10 bases between them. From germline, CDR1 is SGHDN and CDR2 FVKESK. This CDR3 reads CASSQSGLAKNIQYF. In DNA form, the CDR3 reads TGTGCCAGCAGCCAGTCGGGATTGGCCAAAAACATTCAGTACTTC.

The chain employs TRBV30 and TRBJ2-1; possible D gene TRBD1, 6 bases. CDR1 is GTSNPN, CDR2 SVGIG, per germline (reference sequence). Trimming stripped 2 bases from V and 8 bases from J, with 7 bases between. The CDR3 is 11 amino acids. The CDR3 nucleotides read TGTGCCTGGAGTCGACAGGATGAGCAGTTCTTC. The encoded protein is CAWSRQDEQFF.

The chain has TRBV2 and TRBJ1-2; D gene uncertain. The CDR3 spans 14 residues. In germline, CDR1 is SNHLY, CDR2 FYNNEI. V lost 3 bases, J lost 0 bases, and 8 bases lay in between. CDR3 protein: CASSDPMSNYGYTF. In DNA form, the CDR3 reads TGTGCCAGCAGTGATCCCATGTCTAACTATGGCTACACCTTC.

The count of this clonotype is one. The chain is built from TRBV7-2 and TRBJ1-1; no clear D gene. The CDR3 totals 15 residues. V was cut by 2 bases and J by 5 bases, with 15 bases left in between. Germline V gene lookup returns CDR1 SGHTA and CDR2 FQGNSA. The CDR3 protein is CASSLRQAGWTEAFF. As DNA, the CDR3 is TGTGCCAGCAGCTTACGTCAGGCGGGTTGGACTGAAGCTTTCTTT.

V and J are TRBV20-1 and TRBJ1-5; D unclear. Germline CDR1 reads DFQATT; CDR2 reads SNEGSKA (reference sequence). The CDR3 has 14 residues. V lost 6 bases and J 3 bases, leaving 15 bases between the germline ends. CDR3 residues: CSAKQGSANQPQHF. The CDR3 nucleotides read TGCAGTGCAAAGCAAGGGTCGGCCAATCAGCCCCAGCATTTT.

The V gene is TRBV5-1, the J gene TRBJ2-5, with no clear D. The germline V and J ends were trimmed by 3 bases and 1 base, with 13 bases remaining between them. From germline, CDR1 is SGHRS and CDR2 YFSETQ. This CDR3 is 15 amino acids long. The CDR3 loop is CASSSEIRAQETQYF. CDR3 nucleotide sequence: TGCGCCAGCAGCTCAGAAATCCGGGCCCAAGAGACCCAGTACTTC.

The V and J genes are TRBV29-1 and TRBJ2-5; the D gene could be TRBD1 or TRBD2 (5 bases each). Germline V CDR1 and CDR2: SQVTM, ANQGSEA. The CDR3 loop spans 12 amino acids. Trimming removed 1 base at V and 4 bases at J, with 7 bases between. The DNA for the CDR3 is TGCAGCGTTGAAGTGGGACGAGAGACCCAGTACTTC. It encodes CSVEVGRETQYF.